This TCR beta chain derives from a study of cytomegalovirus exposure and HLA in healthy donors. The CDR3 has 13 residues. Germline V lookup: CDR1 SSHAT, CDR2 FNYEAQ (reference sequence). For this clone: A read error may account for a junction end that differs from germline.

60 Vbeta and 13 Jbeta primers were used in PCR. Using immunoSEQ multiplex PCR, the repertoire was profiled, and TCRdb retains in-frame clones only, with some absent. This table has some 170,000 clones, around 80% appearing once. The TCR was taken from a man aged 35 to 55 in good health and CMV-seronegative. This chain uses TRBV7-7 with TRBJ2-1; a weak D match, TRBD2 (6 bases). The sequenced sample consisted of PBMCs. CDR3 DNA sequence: TGTGCTAGCAGCTTGGGACTCGGGAATGAGCAGTTCTTC. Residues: CASSLGLGNEQFF.